These T cell receptor beta chains were read from a single sample in a study of blood T cell dynamics during melanoma immunotherapy. TCRdb keeps only in-frame clones here, not all; method: immunoSEQ multiplex PCR. The profile shows 15,000 or so clones, about 81% of them singletons. The starting material was blood, obtained from a patient treated with checkpoint blockade. The origin of the receptors is a human donor with melanoma. The CDR3 runs from the conserved cysteine through the conserved F or W. Fields, in order: clone size, V gene, D gene, J gene, CDR3 DNA, CDR3 protein. A D gene is named only where the DNA matches it firmly. Some rows have no size entry. The others give once, few or many, or a class for an expanded clone.

.,TRBV15,TRBD2,TRBJ2-5,TGTGCCACCAGCAGAGATAAGGGACTAGCGGGGCAAGAGACCCAGTACTTC,CATSRDKGLAGQETQYF
.,TRBV6-6,TRBD1,TRBJ1-5,TGTGCCAGCAGAGACACAGGGGGCGCCGGCAATCAGCCCCAGCATTTT,CASRDTGGAGNQPQHF
.,TRBV5-4,.,TRBJ1-2,TGTGCCAGCACCAACCGGGTAAACTATGGCTACACCTTC,CASTNRVNYGYTF
.,TRBV27,.,TRBJ2-7,TGTGCCAGCAGGTCGACAGGAACCTCCTACGAGCAGTACTTC,CASRSTGTSYEQYF
.,TRBV5-1,TRBD2,TRBJ2-5,TGCGCCAGCAGCTCGCGGGGGGGCCTCGAGACCCAGTACTTC,CASSSRGGLETQYF
.,TRBV10-3,.,TRBJ1-1,TGTGCCATCAGTGGAGACAGCGAAGCTTTCTTT,CAISGDSEAFF
.,TRBV11-2,.,TRBJ2-2,TGTGCCAGCAGCCAGAACACCGGGGAGCTGTTTTTT,CASSQNTGELFF
.,TRBV11-2,TRBD2,TRBJ2-1,TGTGCCAGCAGCTTAGCGGGGACTAGCGGGAGGCGGTTCTTC,CASSLAGTSGRRFF
.,TRBV5-6,.,TRBJ1-5,TGTGCCAGCAGCCCGGGGACCGCCGGGACGGGTCAATTCAATCAGCCCCAGCATTTT,CASSPGTAGTGQFNQPQHF
.,TRBV19,.,TRBJ2-2,TGTGCCAGTAATATATGGGGGTCAACCGGGGAGCTGTTTTTT,CASNIWGSTGELFF
.,TRBV7-2,.,TRBJ2-2,TGTGCCAGCAGCAAGAACAGGGAGGGGGAGCTGTTTTTT,CASSKNREGELFF
once,TRBV29-1,TRBD1,TRBJ1-2,TGCAGCACGCGACAGGGGGCGGCTGGCTACACCTTC,CSTRQGAAGYTF
.,TRBV5-1,.,TRBJ2-2,TGCGCCAGCAGCTTGTTCACTAGCTACACCGGGGAGCTGTTTTTT,CASSLFTSYTGELFF
.,TRBV6-5,TRBD2,TRBJ2-1,TGTGCCAGCAAGGCGGGACTAGCGACCAATGAGCAGTTCTTC,CASKAGLATNEQFF
.,TRBV28,.,TRBJ2-7,TGTGCCAGCGAGGGGGAAACGGGGTCCTACGAGCAGTACTTC,CASEGETGSYEQYF
.,TRBV19,TRBD1,TRBJ1-1,TGTGCCAGTAGTCCAGGGACAGGGGTACACACTGAAGCTTTCTTT,CASSPGTGVHTEAFF
.,TRBV19,.,TRBJ1-6,TGTGCCAGTAGTATAGGTAGGGCAATCTATAATTCACCCCTCCACTTT,CASSIGRAIYNSPLHF
few,TRBV28,.,TRBJ1-1,TGTGCCAGCAGTTTACCACAAGACCCGGTTTTAAGGGGTATGCGATTT,CASSLPQDPVLRGMRF
few,TRBV11-1,.,TRBJ2-7,TGTGCCAGCAGCGGGTTGGGCGGGGGCCTACCATCCTACGAGCAGTACTTC,CASSGLGGGLPSYEQYF
.,TRBV19,TRBD1,TRBJ2-6,TGTGCCAGTAGGTTGGGACAGGGTACCTCTGGGGCCAACGTCCTGACTTTC,CASRLGQGTSGANVLTF
medium-sized,TRBV18,TRBD2,TRBJ2-1,TGTGCCAGCTCTCCCCTAGCGGGGGGGAAGGATGAGCAGTTCTTC,CASSPLAGGKDEQFF
.,TRBV5-1,.,TRBJ1-1,TGCGCCAGCAGCCGGGACCAGGGTGAAGCTTTCTTT,CASSRDQGEAFF
.,TRBV15,.,TRBJ2-6,TGTGCCACCTCTAGGCAGGCGGCCTCCTCTGGGGCCAACGTCCTGACTTTC,CATSRQAASSGANVLTF